The 11 T cell receptor beta chains below come from one sample, sequenced in a study of cytomegalovirus exposure and HLA in healthy donors. Profiling relied on immunoSEQ multiplex PCR, and the TCRdb table lists in-frame clones only, not all of them. Among 150,000 to 200,000 clones listed, 85% were seen once. The source material was PBMCs. The receptor source for this set is a young man in good health and CMV-seropositive.

This chain links TRBV5-1 with TRBJ2-5; the match to TRBD2 covers 9 bases. Germline loops: CDR1 SGHRS, CDR2 YFSETQ. With 4 bases clipped from V and 2 bases from J, the junction kept 9 bases outside the gene matches. The length of the CDR3 is 16 residues. The CDR3 here is CASSVGASGEQETQYF. The CDR3 region has the DNA TGCGCCAGCAGCGTGGGAGCTAGCGGGGAACAAGAGACCCAGTACTTC.

The chain joins TRBV6-1 to TRBJ2-5, with 10 positions matching TRBD2. V shed 0 bases and J 5 bases; nucleotides not matched to a gene: 9. The CDR3 is 17 residues long. Germline assignment: CDR1 MNHNS and CDR2 SASEGT. CDR3 sequence (DNA): TGTGCCAGCAGTGAAGCCGACTACCCTAGCGGGGGTGAGACCCAGTACTTC. Protein: CASSEADYPSGGETQYF.

The rearrangement uses TRBV5-8 and TRBJ1-5; D is possibly TRBD1 (5 bases). CDR3 size: 17 residues. The ends were cut back, 1 base at V and 1 base at J, with 15 bases in the middle. The V gene's germline CDR1 is SGHTS and CDR2 YDEGEE. CDR3 sequence reads: CASSLPSPGWSNQPQHF. CDR3 nucleotides: TGTGCCAGCAGCTTGCCGTCGCCAGGGTGGAGCAATCAGCCCCAGCATTTT.

Only one count was recorded for this clone. This chain joins TRBV6-5 and TRBJ1-4, with a weak D call TRBD1 (6 bases). The CDR3 is 15 residues long. Trimming left V 2 bases short and J 2 bases short, with 9 bases between. Germline-derived CDR1 and CDR2 are MNHEY and SVGAGI. The CDR3 DNA is TGTGCCAGCAGTTACAGCGGGGGCACTAATGAAAAACTGTTTTTT. Amino acids: CASSYSGGTNEKLFF.

V is TRBV27 and J is TRBJ2-6; TRBD2 is a possible D gene (5 bases). V was clipped by 6 bases and J by 1 base, with 7 bases between them. The CDR3 sequence is 14 residues long. CDR1 and CDR2 (germline): MNHEY, SMNVEV (reference sequence). CDR3 residues: CASRSGSGANVLTF. The CDR3 bases are TGTGCCAGCAGGTCGGGGTCTGGGGCCAACGTCCTGACTTTC. Full variable domain (outside the CDR3, taken from reference TRBV27 and TRBJ2-6): EAQVTQNPRYLITVTGKKLTVTCSQNMNHEYMSWYRQDPGLGLRQIYYSMNVEVTDKGDVPEGYKVSRKEKRNFPLILESPSPNQTSLYFCASRSGSGANVLTFGAGSRLTVL.

The V gene is TRBV2, the J gene TRBJ2-7; a weak D match, TRBD2 (6 bases). This CDR3 contains 14 residues. CDR1 is SNHLY and CDR2 is FYNNEI in the germline V gene. V shed 3 bases and J shed 1 base, with 10 bases lying between them. The CDR3 nucleotides read TGTGCCAGCAGTGATCAGGGAGGATCCTACGAGCAGTACTTC. It yields the protein CASSDQGGSYEQYF.

This chain joins TRBV7-9 and TRBJ1-2; D uncertain. The CDR3 covers 14 residues. Looked up from germline, CDR1 is SEHNR and CDR2 is FQNEAQ (reference sequence). Trimming took 3 bases from V and 7 from J, leaving 15 bases between them. In nucleotides, the CDR3 is TGTGCCAGCAGCTTGGGTCAGGCCGATCTTGGCTACACCTTC. This encodes CASSLGQADLGYTF. Supplemented by reference TRBV7-9 and TRBJ1-2, the full variable domain reads DTGVSQNPRHKITKRGQNVTFRCDPISEHNRLYWYRQTLGQGPEFLTYFQNEAQLEKSRLLSDRFSAERPKGSFSTLEIQRTEQGDSAMYLCASSLGQADLGYTFGSGTRLTVV.

The CDR3 bases are TGTGCCAGCAGCTTGTATCAGGGGATGGGTGGCTTCAATGGCTACACCTTC. Translation gives CASSLYQGMGGFNGYTF. This chain uses TRBV5-4 with TRBJ1-2; weak D call: TRBD1 (6 bases). Trimming shortened V by 1 base and J by 6 bases, and 22 bases separated the two germline ends. Germline loops: CDR1 SGHNT, CDR2 YYREEE (reference sequence). The CDR3 has 17 residues.

This clone has only one observation. The chain carries TRBV7-9 and TRBJ1-4, with D possibly matching TRBD1 (6 bases). V lost 3 bases to trimming and J lost 8 bases, with 13 bases between them. The CDR3 spans 14 residues. Looked up from germline, CDR1 is SEHNR and CDR2 is FQNEAQ (reference sequence). This CDR3 reads CASSFRAQGEKLFF. The DNA for the CDR3 is TGTGCCAGCAGCTTCCGGGCTCAGGGGGAAAAACTGTTTTTT.

V usage is TRBV28 and J usage is TRBJ1-5; possibly TRBD1 for D (5 bases). V lost 3 bases and J lost 2, with 14 bases in between. The CDR3 loop spans 16 amino acids. Germline-derived CDR1 and CDR2 are MDHEN and SYDVKM. The CDR3 DNA reads as TGTGCCAGCAGTTTCCCCCAGGGAACGGGCAATCAGCCCCAGCATTTT. Translation gives CASSFPQGTGNQPQHF.

The chain employs TRBV7-6 and TRBJ2-2, with 7 bases lining up with TRBD1. This CDR3 is 16 amino acids long. The V and J ends lost 5 bases and 0 bases, in that order; junction bases with no gene match: 6. Germline loops: CDR1 SGHVS, CDR2 FNYEAQ. The CDR3 region has the DNA TGTGCCAGCAGCGGAACCGACAGGGCGAACACCGGGGAGCTGTTTTTT. Amino acid sequence: CASSGTDRANTGELFF.